This T cell receptor (beta chain) was found in a study of blood T cell repertoires in COVID-19. As for the study in general: Both acute and convalescent COVID-19 samples were obtained from the United States, Italy and Spain. PBMCs, B-cell-depleted T cells, or T cells were the source of the cDNA or gDNA that made up the material.

The CDR3 contains 13 residues. Germline CDR1 and CDR2: SEHNR and FQNEAQ (reference sequence). V dropped 5 bases and J dropped 9 bases, with 14 bases sitting between them. In the original analysis: The authors estimated nucleated cell counts from reference gene primer amplification. Assay: immunoSEQ multiplex PCR; the TCRdb copy retains only in-frame clones and omits some. V and J calls and clone size are as listed in that table; D and trimming were resolved from the DNA. In the table there are about 46,000 clones, more than 70% of which are singletons. The sequence was obtained from an elderly woman with acute or convalescent COVID-19. Sequenced material: peripheral blood. This chain joins TRBV7-9 and TRBJ2-4; a weak D match, TRBD1 (6 bases). CDR3: CASSGALGGIQYF. The CDR3 bases are TGTGCCAGCAGCGGGGCCTTAGGGGGCATTCAGTACTTC.